These 17 T cell receptor beta chains share one sample of origin, sequenced in a study of beta chain features in type 1 diabetes. The sequenced template was cDNA made from the entire isolated RNA. TCRdb's table, derived via immunoSEQ multiplex PCR, lists solely in-frame clones and lacks some. The sample includes approximately 150,000 clones, about 10% of them seen just once. Source material: naive CD4+ T cells from blood. The receptors stem from a man between 18 and 35 years old in good health.

This clone was counted a few times. This chain uses TRBV30 with TRBJ2-5, with 11 nucleotides matching TRBD2. Germline CDR1 and CDR2: GTSNPN and SVGIG (reference sequence). The J segment lost 2 bases and the V segment lost 1 base, leaving 6 bases of the junction unmatched. CDR3 length equals 16 residues. CDR3 residues: CAWSGGTSGGQETQYF. Written as DNA, the CDR3 is TGTGCCTGGAGTGGAGGGACTAGCGGCGGACAAGAGACCCAGTACTTC.

A few counts support this clone. The chain combines TRBV29-1 with TRBJ1-5; possibly TRBD1 for D (6 bases). V was cut by 6 bases and J by 3 bases, with 12 bases left in between. Germline loops: CDR1 SQVTM, CDR2 ANQGSEA. The CDR3 length is 13 residues. The CDR3 protein is CSVGDTYNQPQHF. In nucleotides, the CDR3 is TGCAGCGTGGGGGACACTTACAATCAGCCCCAGCATTTT.

This clone was counted only a few times. The gene calls are TRBV5-1 and TRBJ2-2; 7 bases map to TRBD1. The CDR3 totals 13 residues. Germline V gene lookup returns CDR1 SGHRS and CDR2 YFSETQ. J lost 6 bases, V lost 2 bases, and 1 base had no gene match. CDR3 in amino acids: CASSLTGAGELFF. As DNA, the CDR3 is TGCGCCAGCAGCTTAACAGGGGCCGGGGAGCTGTTTTTT.

This clone was observed a handful of times. The chain uses TRBV7-2 and TRBJ1-6; D is unclear. Germline CDR1 is SGHTA and CDR2 is FQGNSA. The V gene lost 2 bases and the J gene lost 7 bases, with 9 bases spanning the gap. The CDR3 contains 14 residues. CDR3 protein: CASSLLQKNSPLHF. The CDR3 DNA reads as TGTGCCAGCAGCTTATTACAGAAAAATTCACCCCTCCACTTT.

There are a few counts of this clone. The V gene is TRBV5-1, the J gene TRBJ2-5; TRBD2 aligns across 12 bases. CDR3 length equals 17 residues. The germline V gene encodes CDR1 SGHRS and CDR2 YFSETQ. J lost 4 bases, V lost 0 bases, and 7 bases had no gene match. The CDR3 is CASSLAASGGASETQYF. CDR3 nucleotide sequence: TGCGCCAGCAGCTTGGCGGCTAGCGGGGGGGCGTCAGAGACCCAGTACTTC.

V gene TRBV30 combines with J gene TRBJ2-5, with 8 bases identical to TRBD2. Germline V lookup: CDR1 GTSNPN, CDR2 SVGIG (reference sequence). The V and J ends lost 1 base and 6 bases, in that order; junction bases with no gene match: 13. This CDR3 region has 16 residues. CDR3 loop: CAWSDSPGLGLQTQYF. As DNA, the CDR3 is TGTGCCTGGAGTGACTCCCCGGGACTAGGTTTGCAGACCCAGTACTTC. The full variable domain, with the rest looked up from reference TRBV30 and TRBJ2-5, is SQTIHQWPATLVQPVGSPLSLECTVEGTSNPNLYWYRQAAGRGLQLLFYSVGIGQISSEVPQNLSASRPQDRQFILSSKKLLLSDSGFYLCAWSDSPGLGLQTQYFGPGTRLLVL.

The sample holds a few counts of this clone. The rearrangement links TRBV4-1 to TRBJ2-6, with D perhaps TRBD1 (6 bases). This CDR3 contains 17 residues. Per the germline V gene, CDR1 is MGHRA and CDR2 is YSYEKL. Trimming removed 0 bases from V and 2 bases from J, with 11 bases in between. CDR3 DNA sequence: TGCGCCAGCAGCCAAGATGCAGGGGCAGCTGGGGCCAACGTCCTGACTTTC. It is translated as CASSQDAGAAGANVLTF.

This clone occurred a few times. At the DNA level, this CDR3 is encoded by other sequences in the same sample as well. V gene TRBV11-2 combines with J gene TRBJ1-1; D unresolved. Trimming took 1 base from V and 1 from J, leaving 7 bases between them. Looked up from germline, CDR1 is SGHAT and CDR2 is FQNNGV. The CDR3 totals 14 residues. CDR3 sequence reads: CASSLVPENTEAFF. DNA for the CDR3: TGTGCCAGCAGCTTAGTTCCAGAGAACACTGAAGCTTTCTTT.

There are a few counts of this clone. The chain is built from TRBV5-1 and TRBJ2-1, with 7 bases lining up with TRBD2. Unmatched junction bases numbered 11, after V lost 2 bases and J lost 9 bases. Germline-derived CDR1 and CDR2 are SGHRS and YFSETQ. The CDR3 spans 15 residues. The DNA for the CDR3 is TGCGCCAGCAGCTTCGGACTAGGGCGCGGGAGTGAGCAGTTCTTC. Its protein is CASSFGLGRGSEQFF. The variable domain in full, with the rest retrieved from reference TRBV5-1 and TRBJ2-1, is KAGVTQTPRYLIKTRGQQVTLSCSPISGHRSVSWYQQTPGQGLQFLFEYFSETQRNKGNFPGRFSGRQFSNSRSEMNVSTLELGDSALYLCASSFGLGRGSEQFFGPGTRLTVL.

This clone was recorded a few times. The chain is built from TRBV7-2 and TRBJ2-5; D not certain. CDR3 size: 13 residues. Trimming stripped 1 base from V and 2 bases from J, with 5 bases between. Looked up from germline, CDR1 is SGHTA and CDR2 is FQGNSA. The CDR3 is CASSLVEQETQYF. The CDR3 DNA reads as TGTGCCAGCAGCTTAGTAGAGCAAGAGACCCAGTACTTC.

This clone has a handful of counts. The rearrangement uses TRBV20-1 and TRBJ2-5; tentatively, D is TRBD1 (5 bases). The germline CDR1 and CDR2 sequences are DFQATT and SNEGSKA (reference sequence). The CDR3 spans 10 residues. V was trimmed by 6 bases and J by 4 bases, leaving 6 bases between them. CDR3 sequence (DNA): TGCAGTGCAGGGGTAGAGACCCAGTACTTC. It codes for CSAGVETQYF.

The DNA for the CDR3 is TGCGCCAGCAGCCTCCCGTCCTACGAGCAGTACTTC. Its protein is CASSLPSYEQYF. The J gene is TRBJ2-5, the V gene TRBV5-1; D is undetermined. The J call may be wrong; the DNA end is better matched by TRBJ2-7. The CDR3 covers 12 residues. CDR1 is SGHRS and CDR2 is YFSETQ in the germline V gene.

The CDR3 loop is CASSQEGQGYGYTF. The CDR3 DNA reads TGCGCCAGCAGCCAAGAGGGACAGGGCTATGGCTACACCTTC. This chain links TRBV4-3 with TRBJ1-2, with 9 bases that match TRBD1. The V segment lost 0 bases and the J segment 4 bases; nucleotides outside the gene matches: 0. CDR3 length equals 14 residues. Germline values: CDR1 LGHNA, CDR2 YSLEER.

V is TRBV7-8 and J is TRBJ1-6, with 7 bases identical to TRBD1. This CDR3 has 16 residues. Germline loops: CDR1 SGHVS, CDR2 FQNEAQ. With 1 base clipped from V and 2 bases from J, the junction kept 2 bases outside the gene matches. This chain's CDR3 is CASSLVGTAYNSPLHF. CDR3 nucleotide sequence: TGTGCCAGCAGCTTAGTTGGGACAGCCTATAATTCACCCCTCCACTTT.

CDR3 coding DNA: TGTGCCAGTAGTCTGAGGGAATTGCGCACTGAAGCTTTCTTT. It yields the protein CASSLRELRTEAFF. The V call is TRBV19, the J call TRBJ1-1; D is undetermined. CDR3 length equals 14 residues. Germline V gene data show CDR1 as LNHDA and CDR2 as SQIVND (reference sequence). The ends were cut back, 5 bases at V and 4 bases at J, with 14 bases in the middle. Combining the CDR3 with reference TRBV19 and TRBJ1-1 gives the whole variable domain DGGITQSPKYLFRKEGQNVTLSCEQNLNHDAMYWYRQDPGQGLRLIYYSQIVNDFQKGDIAEGYSVSREKKESFPLTVTSAQKNPTAFYLCASSLRELRTEAFFGQGTRLTVV.

The CDR3 reads CASSLNSVSYEQYF. CDR3 in DNA: TGTGCCAGCAGCTTAAATTCCGTCTCCTACGAGCAGTACTTC. The rearrangement links TRBV7-3 to TRBJ2-7; D ambiguous. The CDR3 contains 14 residues. The germline gives CDR1 SGHTA, CDR2 FQGTGA. V was trimmed by 1 base and J by 0 bases, leaving 7 bases between them.

This clone was picked up a small number of times. The chain carries TRBV2 and TRBJ2-5; D perhaps matches TRBD1 (6 bases). Deletions cut 0 bases from V and 5 bases from J, with 10 bases between. The CDR3 spans 14 residues. CDR1 SNHLY and CDR2 FYNNEI come from the germline V gene. The CDR3 DNA is TGTGCCAGCAGTGAAGCTAGACAGGATGAGACCCAGTACTTC. As protein: CASSEARQDETQYF.